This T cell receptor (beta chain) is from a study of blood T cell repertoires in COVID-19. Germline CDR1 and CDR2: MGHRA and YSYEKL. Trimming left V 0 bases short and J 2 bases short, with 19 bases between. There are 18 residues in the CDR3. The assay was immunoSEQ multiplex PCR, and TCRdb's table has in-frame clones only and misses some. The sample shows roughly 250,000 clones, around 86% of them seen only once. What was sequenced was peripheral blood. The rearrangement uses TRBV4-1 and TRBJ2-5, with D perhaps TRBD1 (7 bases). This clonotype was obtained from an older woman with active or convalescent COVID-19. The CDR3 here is CASSQDLRQGGLQETQYF. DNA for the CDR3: TGCGCCAGCAGCCAAGATCTAAGGCAGGGGGGTTTGCAAGAGACCCAGTACTTC.